The subject of this entry is one TCR beta chain. Patients who had autoimmune disease history or got systemic immunosuppression were left out. The CDR3 extends over 19 amino acids. V lost 5 bases, J lost 2 bases, and 15 bases stayed unmatched. The germline V gene has CDR1 PRHDT and CDR2 FYEKMQ (reference sequence). The data are from a study of OX40 agonist ivuxolimab in advanced cancers. Here immunoSEQ multiplex PCR was the method, and the copy in TCRdb shows in-frame clones only, minus some. This repertoire shows some 95,000 clones, about 90% found once; its top ten account for roughly 0.53%. This chain uses TRBV13 with TRBJ2-3; 11 bases align to TRBD2. The source of this sequence is an adult with an advanced solid tumor such as melanoma, head and neck, liver or kidney cancer. The sample consisted of CD4+ or CD8+ T cells sorted from blood, taken in a trial of the OX40 agonist ivuxolimab. The CDR3 reads CASSKLRLAGRMNTDTQYF. The CDR3 DNA reads as TGTGCCAGCAGCAAACTCAGACTAGCGGGGAGGATGAACACAGATACGCAGTATTTT.